This T cell receptor beta chain was identified during a study of CXCR3-negative and CXCR3-positive naive CD8 T cells. Study findings and constraints: Comparison of naive CXCR3-negative and CXCR3-positive cells revealed similar TRBV-TRBJ usage, while memory cells differed. Naive CXCR3-positive cells had TRB CDR3s more hydrophobic than those of CXCR3-negative naive cells.

Looked up from germline, CDR1 is LGHNA and CDR2 is YSLEER. CDR3 length: 14 amino acids. The TRB cDNA libraries were prepared by 5' RACE with UMI labels. TCRdb reprocessed the 5' RACE reads, keeping one entry per CDR3 protein, no DNA. Here the sample table reports 70,000 to 95,000 distinct CDR3 sequences. Worth noting for this clonotype: What it recognizes is unknown.

The sequenced sample consisted of naive CXCR3- CD8+ T cells from blood. Subset indicated: CD45RO-CCR7+CD27+CD95- naive CD8+ T cells lacking CXCR3 (TNR3-). The sequence was collected from a human donor in good health. Some clones in this sample may be carry-over from other donors' samples. The J gene is TRBJ2-7, the V gene TRBV4-3; the D call from TCRdb, TRBD1, cannot be confirmed without DNA. CDR3 sequence: CASSQEQGVYEQYF.